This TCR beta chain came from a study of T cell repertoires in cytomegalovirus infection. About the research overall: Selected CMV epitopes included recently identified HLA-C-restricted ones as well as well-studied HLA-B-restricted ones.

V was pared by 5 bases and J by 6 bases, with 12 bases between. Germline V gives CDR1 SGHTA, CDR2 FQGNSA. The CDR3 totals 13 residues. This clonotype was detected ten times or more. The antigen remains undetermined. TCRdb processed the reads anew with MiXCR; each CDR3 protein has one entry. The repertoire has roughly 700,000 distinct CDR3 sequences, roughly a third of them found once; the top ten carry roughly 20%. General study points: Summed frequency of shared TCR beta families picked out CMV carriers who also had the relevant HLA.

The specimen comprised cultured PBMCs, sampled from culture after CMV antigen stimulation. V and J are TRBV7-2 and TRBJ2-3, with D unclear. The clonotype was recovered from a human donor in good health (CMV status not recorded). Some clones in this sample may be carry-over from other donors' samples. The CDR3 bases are TGTGCCAGCAGCCCCAGATCCGGGGATACGCAGTATTTT. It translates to CASSPRSGDTQYF.